This entry lists 6 T cell receptor beta chains sequenced from one sample in a study of blood T cell repertoires in COVID-19. The data were produced by immunoSEQ multiplex PCR, yet TCRdb's version contains in-frame clones alone and is incomplete. The sample records under 250,000 clones, just over 85% being singletons. The sample was peripheral blood. All receptors derive from a man aged 45-65 years with COVID-19, enrolled during active disease.

V usage is TRBV28 and J usage is TRBJ1-5, with a possible D match to TRBD1 (6 bases). V was shortened by 4 bases and J by 7 bases, with 17 bases between the two germline ends. Germline V CDR1 and CDR2: MDHEN, SYDVKM. The CDR3 contains 15 residues. The CDR3 region has the DNA TGTGCCAGCAGTTGGGGGGGCCGGGATGGGCAGCCCCAGCATTTT. It codes for CASSWGGRDGQPQHF.

This clone occurred a few times. The J gene is TRBJ2-2, the V gene TRBV13; D perhaps matches TRBD2 (5 bases). V was clipped by 9 bases and J by 1 base, with 15 bases between them. From germline, CDR1 is PRHDT and CDR2 FYEKMQ (reference sequence). The CDR3 has 15 amino acids. The CDR3 loop reads CASRRGLGNTGELFF. The CDR3 DNA is TGTGCCAGTAGGAGAGGGTTGGGGAACACCGGGGAGCTGTTTTTT.

The chain uses TRBV5-4 and TRBJ2-1, with 7 bases matching TRBD1. Trimming cost V 0 bases and J 5 bases; bases outside gene matches: 8. CDR1 is SGHNT and CDR2 is YYREEE in the germline V gene (reference sequence). The CDR3 covers 16 residues. The CDR3 nucleotides read TGTGCCAGCAGCTTGGCCTATGACAGGGACCACAATGAGCAGTTCTTC. As protein: CASSLAYDRDHNEQFF.

This rearrangement joins TRBV2 to TRBJ1-6; D not resolved. Germline V gives CDR1 SNHLY, CDR2 FYNNEI. Between the trimmed V and J ends, which lost 3 bases and 0 bases, there was a span of 3 bases. The CDR3 consists of 14 residues. The CDR3 is CASSESSYNSPLHF. The DNA of the CDR3 is TGTGCCAGCAGTGAGAGCTCCTATAATTCACCCCTCCACTTT.

The V call is TRBV3-1 (or the pseudogene TRBV3-2), the J call TRBJ2-7; D is possibly TRBD1 (5 bases). CDR1 and CDR2 from the germline V gene are LGHDT and YNNKEL (reference sequence). The CDR3 sequence is 15 residues long. V shed 0 bases and J shed 12 bases, with 21 bases lying between them. In nucleotides, the CDR3 is TGTGCCAGCAGCCAAGATGCCCTCGCAGGGCCCCGTCGGTACTTC. Amino acid sequence: CASSQDALAGPRRYF.

The V call is TRBV3-1 (or the pseudogene TRBV3-2), the J call TRBJ2-7, with 9 bases fitting TRBD2. The CDR3 loop spans 17 amino acids. Germline lookup yields CDR1 LGHDT and CDR2 YNNKEL (reference sequence). Germline trimming cut 4 bases from V and 3 bases from J; bases unmatched to any gene: 13. Here the CDR3 reads CASSPGARQRGVYEQYF. CDR3 in DNA: TGTGCCAGCAGCCCCGGCGCCCGGCAGCGGGGGGTCTACGAGCAGTACTTC.